This T cell receptor (beta chain) is drawn from a study of T-cell reconstitution after alpha-beta-depleted transplantation in children. The CDR3 is 16 amino acids. Germline values: CDR1 LNHDA, CDR2 SQIVND (reference sequence). The V gene end was trimmed by 6 bases and the J gene end by 5 bases; junction bases not matched to a gene: 12. This clonotype was seen at least ten times. The antigen is undetermined. General study findings and limits: The high TCRbeta diversity at day 60 in some patients came from surviving recipient T cells and thymic progenitors. Counts and diversity of T cells one year after transplant came mostly from newly produced T cells. At around two months after transplant, the alpha-beta T cells were reportedly derived from several hundred expanded clones that came from non-depleted graft cells.

Unique molecular identifiers were built into the TCRbeta library. TCRdb called the PCR reads again in MiXCR, with one record for every CDR3 protein. Here the sample spans 200,000 to 250,000 distinct CDR3 sequences, under 8.5% being singletons. Sequencing was performed on PBMCs, mostly from graft donor cells, taken 360 days after TCRalphabeta/CD19-depleted stem cell transplant. The clonotype was recovered from a male patient aged 2 to 10 who had a stem cell transplant for acute myeloid leukemia, so the T cells may come from the graft donor. The V call is TRBV19, the J call TRBJ2-2, with 7 bases that match TRBD2. The CDR3 nucleotides read TGTGCCAGTAGATCCTCGCGCGGGGGAGATACCGGGGAGCTGTTTTTT. This encodes CASRSSRGGDTGELFF.